These 20 T cell receptor beta chains came from one sample sequenced in a study of blood T cells in healthy people across ages. It was with a sample-barcoded 5' primer and a J-beta primer mix that a second PCR of roughly 7 to 12 cycles was run. TCRdb called the 5' RACE reads again in MiXCR, with one record for every CDR3 protein. The data contain around 520,000 distinct CDR3 sequences, about 27% of them seen just once; the ten biggest clones take up approximately 4%. The sample also formed part of further work on T cells of mothers and their children.

Sequenced sample: blood. The receptors were gathered from a boy aged 2 to 10 in good health.

The genes are TRBV25-1 and TRBJ2-1; no definite D call. CDR1 MGHDK and CDR2 SYGVNS come from the germline V gene. This CDR3 contains 11 residues. Trimming shortened V by 2 bases and J by 15 bases, and 11 bases separated the two germline ends. The CDR3 protein is CASSEGSNAFF. In DNA, the CDR3 is TGTGCCAGCAGTGAAGGCAGTAATGCGTTCTTC.

Only a few counts were recorded for this clonotype. The CDR3 sequence: CASGTGTGDNQPQHF. CDR3 DNA sequence: TGTGCCAGCGGTACCGGGACAGGCGACAATCAGCCCCAGCATTTT. The rearrangement uses TRBV6-5 and TRBJ1-5; the match to TRBD1 covers 8 bases. V was pared by 8 bases and J by 3 bases, with 9 bases of the junction left unmatched. CDR3 length: 15 residues. Germline V CDR1 and CDR2: MNHEY, SVGAGI.

The rearrangement links TRBV14 to TRBJ1-2; tentatively, D is TRBD1 (5 bases). Germline values: CDR1 SGHDN, CDR2 FVKESK. With 2 bases removed from V and 13 bases from J, the gap between germline ends came to 14 bases. The CDR3 sequence is 12 residues long. The CDR3 loop is CASSQSQGRCTF. Here the CDR3 DNA reads TGTGCCAGCAGCCAATCCCAGGGTAGATGCACCTTC.

There are a few counts of this clonotype. This chain connects TRBV30 to TRBJ1-4; D remains unclear. Germline loops: CDR1 GTSNPN, CDR2 SVGIG (reference sequence). Deletions cut 4 bases from V and 5 bases from J, with 11 bases between. CDR3 length equals 13 residues. This CDR3 is CAWNGDWNEKLFF. CDR3 coding DNA: TGTGCCTGGAATGGGGATTGGAATGAAAAACTGTTTTTT.

This clonotype showed up just once. This rearrangement joins TRBV7-9 to TRBJ2-4; TRBD2 matches at 10 bases. Unmatched junction bases numbered 13, after V lost 5 bases and J lost 0 bases. Germline V lookup: CDR1 SEHNR, CDR2 FQNEAQ (reference sequence). There are 19 residues in the CDR3. The CDR3, as DNA: TGTGCCAGCAGCCCCTCGGGGCTAGCGGGAGCGGAAGCCAAAAACATTCAGTACTTC. It is translated as CASSPSGLAGAEAKNIQYF.

Ten or more counts support this clonotype. The chain couples TRBV6-6 to TRBJ1-1; no firm D call. Trimming took off 3 bases at V and 6 bases at J, with 11 bases between the two ends. Per germline, CDR1 MNHNY and CDR2 SVGAGI (reference sequence). CDR3 length: 13 residues. The CDR3 protein is CASSYMAVAEAFF. Written as DNA, the CDR3 is TGTGCCAGCAGTTATATGGCAGTTGCTGAAGCTTTCTTT.

This clonotype turned up a few times. V usage is TRBV20-1 and J usage is TRBJ2-1; 8 nucleotides match TRBD2. The J call is uncertain, as TRBJ2-7 better fits the DNA end. This CDR3 is 12 amino acids long. Germline V gives CDR1 DFQATT, CDR2 SNEGSKA (reference sequence). The CDR3 coding sequence is TGCAGTGCTAGAGGACTAGCGCGAGAGCAGTACTTC. Protein: CSARGLAREQYF.

This clonotype was recorded many times. This rearrangement joins TRBV29-1 to TRBJ2-2; the D gene is possibly TRBD1 (6 bases). The CDR3 runs to 16 residues. V was trimmed by 6 bases and J by 0 bases, leaving 17 bases between them. The germline V gene has CDR1 SQVTM and CDR2 ANQGSEA. In nucleotides, the CDR3 is TGCAGCGTGGGAGTAAAGGACAGAGCGAACACCGGGGAGCTGTTTTTT. It codes for CSVGVKDRANTGELFF.

The chain links TRBV20-1 to TRBJ2-1, with a tentative D call TRBD2 (6 bases). Germline V gives CDR1 DFQATT, CDR2 SNEGSKA (reference sequence). Trimming took off 3 bases at V and 1 base at J, with 16 bases between the two ends. The CDR3 runs to 16 residues. The CDR3 DNA sequence: TGCAGTGCTAGCCGCCCTCAAGGAGGGTCCTACAATGAGCAGTTCTTC. Translation gives CSASRPQGGSYNEQFF.

This clonotype was seen only a few times. The chain has TRBV10-3 and TRBJ2-4; D not certain. This CDR3 contains 17 residues. V lost 3 bases, J lost 0 bases, and 15 bases lay in between. Germline V gives CDR1 ENHRY, CDR2 SYGVKD. The CDR3 protein is CAISDGSGVPAKNIQYF. Here the CDR3 DNA reads TGTGCCATCAGTGATGGTTCAGGCGTTCCAGCCAAAAACATTCAGTACTTC.

This clonotype turned up a few times. The chain joins TRBV27 to TRBJ2-5; TRBD2 matches 9 bases. The DNA matches TRBJ2-7 better at its end, which makes the J call doubtful. Germline V gene lookup returns CDR1 MNHEY and CDR2 SMNVEV (reference sequence). The CDR3 has 14 amino acids. The CDR3 nucleotides are TGTGCCAGCAGTTTAAGTCTAGCGGGGTACGAGCAGTACTTC. Encoded protein: CASSLSLAGYEQYF.

This clonotype appeared a few times. The rearrangement uses TRBV6-1 and TRBJ2-1; TRBD2 aligns across 9 bases. With V trimmed by 6 bases and J by 0 bases, 9 bases remained unmatched. Germline-derived CDR1 and CDR2 are MNHNS and SASEGT. This CDR3 is built from 17 residues. Here the CDR3 reads CASRGSGRMSSYNEQFF. DNA of the CDR3: TGTGCCAGCAGAGGTAGCGGGAGAATGAGCTCCTACAATGAGCAGTTCTTC.

This clonotype was seen more than once but under ten times. This chain links TRBV5-1 with TRBJ1-2, with 9 bases that match TRBD1. With 3 bases clipped from V and 6 bases from J, the junction kept 9 bases outside the gene matches. This CDR3 contains 15 residues. Germline CDR1 and CDR2: SGHRS and YFSETQ. The CDR3 coding sequence is TGCGCCAGCAGCTCCGCCGGGACAGGGCGGGATGGCTACACCTTC. It codes for CASSSAGTGRDGYTF.

The V and J genes are TRBV7-8 and TRBJ2-1; tentatively, D is TRBD1 or TRBD2 (5 bases each). The last part of the DNA fits TRBJ2-7 better; the J call may be wrong. This CDR3 has 18 residues. The V gene's germline CDR1 is SGHVS and CDR2 FQNEAQ. CDR3 DNA sequence: TGTGCCAGCAGCTCCTCGAGGGCTCGGGGCGGGTCTTTCTACGAGCAGTACTTC. Translated, it gives CASSSSRARGGSFYEQYF.

The chain's CDR3 is CASELETGRETQYF. In nucleotides, the CDR3 is TGCGCCAGCGAGCTGGAGACAGGGCGAGAGACCCAGTACTTC. The chain recombines TRBV5-1 with TRBJ2-5; the match to TRBD1 covers 7 bases. Losses at the gene ends were 7 bases for V and 4 bases for J; bases not matched to a gene: 10. The CDR3 covers 14 residues. Germline CDR1 and CDR2: SGHRS and YFSETQ. The whole variable domain, remainder taken from reference TRBV5-1 and TRBJ2-5, is KAGVTQTPRYLIKTRGQQVTLSCSPISGHRSVSWYQQTPGQGLQFLFEYFSETQRNKGNFPGRFSGRQFSNSRSEMNVSTLELGDSALYLCASELETGRETQYFGPGTRLLVL.

This clonotype was counted between two and nine times. The chain links TRBV20-1 to TRBJ2-1; the D gene could be TRBD1 or TRBD2 (5 bases each). This CDR3 is 14 amino acids long. The germline V gene encodes CDR1 DFQATT and CDR2 SNEGSKA (reference sequence). This CDR3 is CSLGSVRGGNEQFF. CDR3 nucleotide sequence: TGCAGCCTCGGCAGTGTGCGTGGGGGCAATGAGCAGTTCTTC.

Note on this clonotype: In this CDR3 the conserved last residue, phenylalanine or tryptophan, is missing, so a read error is likely. The limits of the CDR3 on the DNA are not certain, so only TCRdb's listed CDR3 is given. The rearrangement uses TRBV7-2 and TRBJ2-6; the table's D call, TRBD2, was not checked against the DNA. The CDR3 is 8 amino acids long, termini counted. CDR1 and CDR2 (germline): SGHTA, FQGNSA. The chain's CDR3 is CASSLDGG.

This clonotype was seen a handful of times. This chain connects TRBV4-2 to TRBJ2-2, with 9 positions matching TRBD2. Germline CDR1 is LGHNA and CDR2 is YNFKEQ. The CDR3 length is 18 residues. J lost 2 bases, V lost 0 bases, and 7 bases had no gene match. CDR3 amino acids: CASSQDPAGGINTGELFF. The CDR3 nucleotides are TGTGCCAGCAGCCAAGATCCAGCGGGGGGCATAAACACCGGGGAGCTGTTTTTT.

The genes are TRBV20-1 and TRBJ2-7; 7 bases map to TRBD1. This CDR3 has 17 residues. Per the germline V gene, CDR1 is DFQATT and CDR2 is SNEGSKA (reference sequence). V gave up 5 bases and J gave up 1 base; unmatched junction bases: 17. Here the CDR3 reads CSAAVLGGGLVSYEQYF. The DNA of the CDR3 is TGCAGTGCTGCGGTTTTAGGGGGCGGGCTGGTATCCTACGAGCAGTACTTC.

The chain combines TRBV6-6 with TRBJ2-7, with 11 bases identical to TRBD2. The CDR3 runs to 14 residues. V shed 5 bases, J shed 5 bases, and the junction held 5 bases outside the gene matches. Per germline, CDR1 MNHNY and CDR2 SVGAGI (reference sequence). Here the CDR3 DNA reads TGTGCCAGCAGTCCCGCTAGCGGGAGGAACGAGCAGTACTTC. This translates into CASSPASGRNEQYF.